This T cell receptor beta chain was profiled in a study of Ad26.COV2.S vaccination and SARS-CoV-2 variants. About the research overall: Ad26.COV2.S was injected intramuscularly once or twice, 56 days apart.

J was trimmed by 7 bases and V by 2 bases; bases with no gene match: 10. The CDR3 is made up of 16 amino acids. Per the germline V gene, CDR1 is MGHDK and CDR2 is SYGVNS. The treatment here: around 19 received Ad26.COV2.S at low or high dose, single or two shots; 5 received placebo; per-sample allocation not given. Sample collection was performed on day 63 after the first vaccine or placebo injection. TCRdb's table, derived via immunoSEQ multiplex PCR, lists solely in-frame clones and lacks some. Of 450,000 to 550,000 clones listed, 70% to 90% were seen once; the top ten hold 1.5% to 2%. The receptor's source is a person between 18 and 65 years old who received the Ad26.COV2.S COVID-19 vaccine or a placebo. The sample consisted of peripheral blood, taken in a trial of Ad26.COV2.S vaccine versus placebo. The chain couples TRBV25-1 to TRBJ1-4; 7 bases map to TRBD1. The CDR3 loop is CASSERRQGIIEKLFF. CDR3 nucleotide sequence: TGTGCCAGCAGTGAACGCCGACAGGGAATTATTGAAAAACTGTTTTTT.